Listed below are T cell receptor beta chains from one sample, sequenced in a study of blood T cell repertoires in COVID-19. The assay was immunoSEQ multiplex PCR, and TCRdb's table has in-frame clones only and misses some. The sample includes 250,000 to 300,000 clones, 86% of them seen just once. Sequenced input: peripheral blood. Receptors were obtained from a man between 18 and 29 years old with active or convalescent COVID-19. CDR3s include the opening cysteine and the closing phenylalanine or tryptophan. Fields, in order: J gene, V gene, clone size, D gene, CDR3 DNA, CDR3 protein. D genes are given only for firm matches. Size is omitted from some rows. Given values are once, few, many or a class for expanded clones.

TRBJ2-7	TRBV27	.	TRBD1	TGTGCCAGCAGCTTACAGGGGTCTGGCTACGAGCAGTACTTC	CASSLQGSGYEQYF
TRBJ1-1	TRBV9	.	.	TGTGCCAGCAGCGGGGCAGGGGCGGACACTGAAGCTTTCTTT	CASSGAGADTEAFF
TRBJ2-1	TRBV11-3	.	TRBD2	TGTGCCAGCAGCTTGACTAGCGGCACCTACAATGAGCAGTTCTTC	CASSLTSGTYNEQFF
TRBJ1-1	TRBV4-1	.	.	TGCGCCAGCAGCCAGAACAGGGAGGGCACTGAAGCTTTCTTT	CASSQNREGTEAFF
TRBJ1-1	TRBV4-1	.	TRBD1	TGCGCCAGCAGTGACAGGACAGGGGGTAACACTGAAGCTTTCTTT	CASSDRTGGNTEAFF
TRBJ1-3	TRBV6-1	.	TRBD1	TGTGCCAGCAGTGAAAGGACAGGGAATCAAGGAAACACCATATATTTT	CASSERTGNQGNTIYF
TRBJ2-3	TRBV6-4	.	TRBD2	TGTGCCAGCTCCGCCTTAGCGGGAGATTACGCAGATACGCAGTATTTT	CASSALAGDYADTQYF
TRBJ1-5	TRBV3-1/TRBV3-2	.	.	TGTGCCAGCAGCCAAGAAACGGGGAATCAGCCCCAGCATTTT	CASSQETGNQPQHF
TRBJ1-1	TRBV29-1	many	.	TGCAGCGTTGGAGGGTATAGCACTGAAGCTTTCTTT	CSVGGYSTEAFF
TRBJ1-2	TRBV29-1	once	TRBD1	TGCAGCGTAACAGGGGCCTATGGCTACACCTTC	CSVTGAYGYTF
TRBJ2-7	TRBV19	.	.	TGTGCCAGTAGTATAGGGCTGACCTACGAGCAGTACTTC	CASSIGLTYEQYF
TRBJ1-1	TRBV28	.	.	TGTGCCAGCAGCCCCTTCGGGGGAGAGATGAACACTGAAGCTTTCTTT	CASSPFGGEMNTEAFF
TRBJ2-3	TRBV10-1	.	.	TGCGCCAGCAGTTTAACTACCTCCCCCGTAAATACGCAGTATTTT	CASSLTTSPVNTQYF
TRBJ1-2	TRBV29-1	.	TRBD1	TGCAGCGCTGGACAGGGGAATTTTGGCTACACCTTC	CSAGQGNFGYTF
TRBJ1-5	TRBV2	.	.	TGTGCCAGCAGTGAAGCGCCTCTACATCAGCCCCAGCATTTT	CASSEAPLHQPQHF
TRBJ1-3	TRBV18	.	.	TGTGCCAGCTCTCCGACTAGTGGGGCAGGGATCTCTGGAAACACCATATATTTT	CASSPTSGAGISGNTIYF
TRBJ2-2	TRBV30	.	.	TGTGCCTGGGGCCGACAGTACACCGGGGAGCTGTTTTTT	CAWGRQYTGELFF
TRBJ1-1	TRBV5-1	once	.	TGCGCCAGCAGCTTAGGGGAAAGGAACACTGAAGCTTTCTTT	CASSLGERNTEAFF
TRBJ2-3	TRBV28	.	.	TGTGCCAGCAGCAGGGGCGATGGAATAGATACGCAGTATTTT	CASSRGDGIDTQYF
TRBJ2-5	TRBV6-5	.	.	TGTGCCAGCTCCCTGTCTATTCAAGAGACCCAGTACTTC	CASSLSIQETQYF
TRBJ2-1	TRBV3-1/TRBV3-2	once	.	TGTGCCAGCAGCGGAGGGTCCTCCTACAATGAGCAGTTCTTC	CASSGGSSYNEQFF
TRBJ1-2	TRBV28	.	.	TGTGCCAGCAGTTTTGGGACATCCGCCGCCTACTATGGCTACACCTTC	CASSFGTSAAYYGYTF
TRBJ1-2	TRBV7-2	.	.	TGTGCCAGCAGCTTAGGGACAGACCTATATGGCTACACCTTC	CASSLGTDLYGYTF
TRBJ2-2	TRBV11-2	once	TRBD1	TGTGCCAGCAGCCCCTACGACAGGGGCGCCGGGGAGCTGTTTTTT	CASSPYDRGAGELFF
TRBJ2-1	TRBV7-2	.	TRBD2	TGTGCCAGCAGCTCCACTAGCGTTTTACCCCGGGCGAATGAGCAGTTCTTC	CASSSTSVLPRANEQFF
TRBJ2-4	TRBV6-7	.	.	TGTGCCAGCAGTTACTCTCAGCCCCAAGCGGCCAAAAACATTCAGTACTTC	CASSYSQPQAAKNIQYF
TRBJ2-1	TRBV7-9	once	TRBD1	TGTGCCAGCAGCTTAGTTGACAGGGCTAGAGGTGAGCAGTTCTTC	CASSLVDRARGEQFF
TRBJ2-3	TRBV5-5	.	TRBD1	TGTGCCAGCAGCTTCGGACAGGGTGAGACAGATACGCAGTATTTT	CASSFGQGETDTQYF
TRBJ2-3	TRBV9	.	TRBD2	TGTGCCAGCAGCGCCGATAGCGGGAACACAGATACGCAGTATTTT	CASSADSGNTDTQYF
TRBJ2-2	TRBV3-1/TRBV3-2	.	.	TGTGCCAGCCGGGGTCCCGGGGAGCTGTTTTTT	CASRGPGELFF
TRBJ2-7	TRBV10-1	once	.	TGCGCCAGCAGACTGACAGGAATATTCCCCTACGAGCAGTACTTC	CASRLTGIFPYEQYF
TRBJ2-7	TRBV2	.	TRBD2	TGTGCCAGCTGGAGCGGGGGGACGTCCTACGAGCAGTACTTC	CASWSGGTSYEQYF
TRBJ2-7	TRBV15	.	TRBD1	TGTGCCACCAGCAGAGTGGACAGGACCTACGAGCAGTACTTC	CATSRVDRTYEQYF
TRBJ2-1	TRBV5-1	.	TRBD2	TGCGCCAGCAGCTTGGGGACTAGCGGCGTTCAGCAGTTCTTC	CASSLGTSGVQQFF
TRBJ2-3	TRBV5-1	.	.	TGCGCCAGCAGCTTGGGGACCCAAGGGGGCACAGATACGCAGTATTTT	CASSLGTQGGTDTQYF
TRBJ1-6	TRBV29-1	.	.	TGCAGCGTTGCCATTTCGGGACACCAACTCCACTTT	CSVAISGHQLHF
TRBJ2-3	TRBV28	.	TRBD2	TGTGCCAGCACGGGGACGGAAGGACTAGCGGGCACAGATACGCAGTATTTT	CASTGTEGLAGTDTQYF
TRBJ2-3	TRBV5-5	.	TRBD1	TGTGCCAGCAGCTCCGTCGGGACAGGGGGCGAGGCCGATACGCAGTATTTT	CASSSVGTGGEADTQYF
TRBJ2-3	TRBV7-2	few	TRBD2	TGTGCCAGCAGCCCGACTAGCGGGAGTAAGGATACGCAGTATTTT	CASSPTSGSKDTQYF
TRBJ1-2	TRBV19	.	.	TGTGCCAGTAGTCGACAGGCTTCCACCCTCGGCTACACCTTC	CASSRQASTLGYTF
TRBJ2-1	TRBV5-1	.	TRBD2	TGCGCCAGCAGGTCCAGCGGGACGCACAATGAGCAGTTCTTC	CASRSSGTHNEQFF
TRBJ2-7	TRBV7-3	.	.	TGTGCCAGCTCGTATAGTGACTCCTACGAGCAGTACTTC	CASSYSDSYEQYF
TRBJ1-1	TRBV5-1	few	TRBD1	TGCGCCAGCAGCTTGGACAGGGGAGCGAACACTGAAGCTTTCTTT	CASSLDRGANTEAFF
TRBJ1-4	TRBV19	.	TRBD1	TGTGCCAGTAGTAGGCGGACAGGGCGGAATGAAAAACTGTTTTTT	CASSRRTGRNEKLFF
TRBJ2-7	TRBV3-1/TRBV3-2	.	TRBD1	TGTGCCAGCAGCCCTTCGACAGGGGCGGAAGAGCAGTACTTC	CASSPSTGAEEQYF
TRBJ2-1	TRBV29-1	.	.	TGCAGCGTTGTGGGCACGGAGGGGGCAGTAAGTGACAATGAGCAGTTCTTC	CSVVGTEGAVSDNEQFF